What follows are 10 T cell receptor beta chains derived from one specimen sequenced in a study of preoperative IRX-2 immunotherapy in early breast cancer (dated by TCRdb to between 2017 and 2020). Preparation of the library involved the immunoSEQ multiplex PCR assay. TCRdb obtained this table from immuneACCESS and retained in-frame rearrangements with V and J assigned. These tables miss some clones; where compared with another copy, unresolved V genes account for less than half of the shortfall, and the remainder is unexplained. This sample comprises around 62,000 clones, approximately 94% of them detected only once. Roughly 1.5% of the sample goes to the ten largest clones. This sample's treatment or condition label indicates: preoperative locoregional IRX-2 cytokine immunotherapy. This material was obtained from a patient treated with IRX-2 immunotherapy. The receptors here all came from a human donor with breast cancer.

The genes are TRBV5-6 and TRBJ2-5; D unclear. V lost 0 bases to trimming and J lost 5 bases, with 8 bases between them. Per germline, CDR1 SGHDT and CDR2 YYEEEE. There are 13 residues in the CDR3. The CDR3 loop is CASSLDTHETQYF. CDR3 nucleotide sequence: TGTGCCAGCAGCTTGGACACCCATGAGACCCAGTACTTC. The complete variable domain, with remaining parts taken from reference TRBV5-6 and TRBJ2-5, reads DAGVTQSPTHLIKTRGQQVTLRCSPKSGHDTVSWYQQALGQGPQFIFQYYEEEERQRGNFPDRFSGHQFPNYSSELNVNALLLGDSALYLCASSLDTHETQYFGPGTRLLVL.

This chain links TRBV7-6 with TRBJ2-3; 8 nucleotides match TRBD2. From germline, CDR1 is SGHVS and CDR2 FNYEAQ. The CDR3 sequence is 13 residues long. The trim removed 8 bases at V and 2 bases at J, leaving 3 bases unmatched. As DNA, the CDR3 is TGTGCCAGCGCTAGCGGGTACACAGATACGCAGTATTTT. Protein: CASASGYTDTQYF.

The chain carries TRBV2 and TRBJ2-1; 9 nucleotides align to TRBD2. Germline-derived CDR1 and CDR2 are SNHLY and FYNNEI. This CDR3 is built from 15 residues. With V trimmed by 8 bases and J by 8 bases, 13 bases remained unmatched. The DNA of the CDR3 is TGTGCCAGCCGAAAGGCGGGAGGGCTGGTAGATGAGCAGTTCTTC. Translation: CASRKAGGLVDEQFF. Variable domain in full (rest from reference TRBV2 and TRBJ2-1): EPEVTQTPSHQVTQMGQEVILRCVPISNHLYFYWYRQILGQKVEFLVSFYNNEISEKSEIFDDQFSVERPDGSNFTLKIRSTKLEDSAMYFCASRKAGGLVDEQFFGPGTRLTVL.

CDR3 amino acids: CASSLRREAPNEQFF. CDR3 bases: TGTGCCAGCAGTCTCCGGCGGGAGGCCCCCAATGAGCAGTTCTTC. The V gene is TRBV2, the J gene TRBJ2-1; TRBD2 aligns across 8 bases. Germline trimming cut 5 bases from V and 6 bases from J; bases unmatched to any gene: 9. The CDR3 sequence is 15 residues long. Looked up from germline, CDR1 is SNHLY and CDR2 is FYNNEI.

The V gene is TRBV7-9, the J gene TRBJ1-1, with D unresolved. The V gene lost 1 base and the J gene lost 7 bases, with 10 bases spanning the gap. This CDR3 comprises 13 residues. Germline CDR1 reads SEHNR; CDR2 reads FQNEAQ (reference sequence). CDR3 in amino acids: CASSLDRASEAFF. CDR3 DNA: TGTGCCAGCAGCTTAGACCGGGCCAGTGAAGCTTTCTTT.

This chain joins TRBV18 and TRBJ1-2; D might be TRBD1 (5 bases). The CDR3 has 13 residues. V lost 6 bases and J lost 4, with 12 bases in between. CDR1 is KGHSH, CDR2 LQKENI, per germline. CDR3 loop: CASSRDGFYGYTF. CDR3 in DNA: TGTGCCAGCTCTAGGGACGGATTCTATGGCTACACCTTC.

This chain connects TRBV9 to TRBJ2-1; D is possibly TRBD1 or TRBD2 (5 bases each). V was trimmed by 4 bases and J by 9 bases, leaving 20 bases between them. Germline lookup yields CDR1 SGDLS and CDR2 YYNGEE. The CDR3 covers 15 residues. The DNA for the CDR3 is TGTGCCAGCAGCCCCGGAGGCTTGGGGGTTCCTGAGCAGTTCTTC. It is translated as CASSPGGLGVPEQFF.

V gene TRBV4-3 combines with J gene TRBJ1-2; 7 nucleotides match TRBD1. The CDR3 has 17 residues. Germline V gene sequence: CDR1 LGHNA, CDR2 YSLEER. Trimming removed 4 bases from V and 8 bases from J; junction bases left unmatched: 19. This chain's CDR3 is CASSRVGSGRGFSGYTF. In DNA form, the CDR3 reads TGCGCCAGCAGCCGAGTCGGGTCGGGCAGGGGGTTTTCGGGCTACACCTTC.

The genes are TRBV7-2 and TRBJ2-2; no firm D call. Germline V gives CDR1 SGHTA, CDR2 FQGNSA. The CDR3 is 14 amino acids. V was trimmed by 6 bases and J by 9 bases, leaving 17 bases between them. CDR3 region: CASSQTGSPRELFF. Written as DNA, the CDR3 is TGTGCCAGCAGTCAAACGGGTAGCCCTAGGGAGCTGTTTTTT. Together with reference TRBV7-2 and TRBJ2-2, the CDR3 gives the full variable domain: GAGVSQSPSNKVTEKGKDVELRCDPISGHTALYWYRQSLGQGLEFLIYFQGNSAPDKSGLPSDRFSAERTGGSVSTLTIQRTQQEDSAVYLCASSQTGSPRELFFGEGSRLTVL.

The chain joins TRBV19 to TRBJ1-1, with D possibly TRBD1 on 5 matching bases. Germline values: CDR1 LNHDA, CDR2 SQIVND (reference sequence). The CDR3 totals 14 residues. The ends were cut back, 5 bases at V and 1 base at J, with 11 bases in the middle. The CDR3 sequence: CASSSGQGNTEAFF. CDR3 DNA: TGTGCCAGTAGTTCAGGCCAGGGGAACACTGAAGCTTTCTTT.